This is a list of T cell receptor beta chains from one sample in a study of blood T cell repertoires in COVID-19. Using immunoSEQ multiplex PCR, the repertoire was profiled, and TCRdb retains in-frame clones only, with some absent. The table has around 160,000 clones, approximately 85% seen once. Sequencing was done on a sample of peripheral blood. The receptors derive from a man in his sixties with active or convalescent COVID-19. The CDR3 runs from the conserved cysteine through the conserved F or W. The order of the fields is J gene, D gene, V gene, clone size, CDR3 protein, CDR3 DNA. D genes are given only for firm matches. Rows give clone size only sometimes, using once, few, many, or a class for an expanded clone.

TRBJ1-1 . TRBV24-1 few CATSETGNTEAFF TGTGCCACCAGTGAAACAGGGAACACTGAAGCTTTCTTT
TRBJ1-3 . TRBV5-1 . CASSLGRSSGNTIYF TGCGCCAGCAGCTTGGGGAGAAGCTCTGGAAACACCATATATTTT
TRBJ2-4 . TRBV6-5 . CASRQGGKNIQYF TGTGCCAGCCGACAGGGAGGCAAAAACATTCAGTACTTC
TRBJ2-7 TRBD1 TRBV7-9 . CASSPQSGGYSYEQYF TGTGCCAGCAGCCCTCAGTCAGGGGGTTACTCCTACGAGCAGTACTTC
TRBJ2-7 TRBD1 TRBV6-5 once CASSYARTGGYEQYF TGTGCCAGCAGTTACGCCAGGACAGGGGGCTACGAGCAGTACTTC
TRBJ2-7 TRBD2 TRBV11-2 few CASSLTGTSVMYEQYF TGTGCCAGCAGCTTAACTGGGACTAGCGTAATGTACGAGCAGTACTTC
TRBJ1-2 . TRBV5-6 . CASSLRTSHYGYTF TGTGCCAGCAGCTTGAGGACATCACACTATGGCTACACCTTC
TRBJ1-1 . TRBV28 . CASSYSRVNTEAFF TGTGCCAGCAGTTATTCGCGGGTAAACACTGAAGCTTTCTTT
TRBJ2-3 TRBD1 TRBV3-1/TRBV3-2 . CASSQMGQGPDTQYF TGTGCCAGCAGCCAAATGGGACAGGGCCCAGATACGCAGTATTTT
TRBJ2-5 TRBD1 TRBV6-5 . CASIGQGSRTQYF TGTGCCAGCATCGGACAGGGAAGCAGGACCCAGTACTTC
TRBJ1-4 . TRBV7-9 . CASSPDEKLFF TGTGCCAGCAGCCCGGATGAAAAACTGTTTTTT
TRBJ1-5 . TRBV6-5 . CASSLRPGEQPQHF TGTGCCAGCAGCCTTCGCCCAGGGGAACAGCCCCAGCATTTT
TRBJ1-2 . TRBV3-1/TRBV3-2 . CASSKQGIYGYTF TGTGCCAGCAGCAAACAGGGAATCTATGGCTACACCTTC
TRBJ2-5 . TRBV3-1/TRBV3-2 . CASSPGGQETQYF TGTGCCAGCAGCCCGGGGGGCCAGGAGACCCAGTACTTC
TRBJ2-3 . TRBV5-1 . CASSLGQATDTQYF TGCGCCAGCAGCTTGGGGCAGGCCACAGATACGCAGTATTTT
TRBJ2-1 . TRBV5-1 . CASGEPSYNEQFF TGCGCCAGCGGAGAGCCTTCCTACAATGAGCAGTTCTTC
TRBJ2-3 . TRBV9 . CASSPRLAGAKWTDTQYF TGTGCCAGCAGCCCCCGATTGGCGGGGGCGAAGTGGACAGATACGCAGTATTTT
TRBJ2-1 . TRBV7-2 . CASSPGSSYNEQFF TGTGCCAGCAGCCCGGGGAGCTCCTACAATGAGCAGTTCTTC
TRBJ1-1 . TRBV11-2 . CASIKTGPNTEAFF TGTGCCAGCATCAAGACAGGCCCGAACACTGAAGCTTTCTTT
TRBJ2-7 . TRBV4-2 . CASSQSGSYEQYF TGTGCCAGCAGCCAGAGCGGATCCTACGAGCAGTACTTC
TRBJ1-1 TRBD1 TRBV19 . CASSIRTGRPEAFF TGTGCCAGTAGTATCAGGACAGGACGGCCTGAAGCTTTCTTT
TRBJ1-1 . TRBV18 few CASSEALNTEAFF TGTGCCAGCTCAGAGGCCTTGAACACTGAAGCTTTCTTT
TRBJ1-1 . TRBV2 . CASSYGGAVNTEAFF TGTGCCAGCAGTTACGGGGGGGCGGTGAACACTGAAGCTTTCTTT